The 18 T cell receptor beta chains below all came from one sample that was sequenced in a study of Ad26.COV2.S vaccination and SARS-CoV-2 variants listed by TCRdb under 2021. Libraries were constructed by the immunoSEQ multiplex PCR assay. Drawn from immuneACCESS, this table holds only the in-frame rearrangements with V and J called that TCRdb kept. Clones are partly lost; checked studies trace under half to an unresolved V gene and leave the rest unexplained. Present in this sample are about 180,000 clones, roughly 89% of which were seen just once. The ten largest clones capture about 5.9% of the sample. Taken with the paper, the label for time point translates to: individuals recovered from natural SARS-CoV-2 infection. Source: peripheral blood, taken after recovery from COVID-19. The receptors here all came from a human donor who had recovered from COVID-19.

The chain uses TRBV5-4 and TRBJ2-3, with 11 nucleotides matching TRBD1. The CDR3 runs to 14 residues. In germline, CDR1 is SGHNT, CDR2 YYREEE (reference sequence). The trim removed 5 bases at V and 3 bases at J, leaving 2 bases unmatched. DNA for the CDR3: TGTGCCAGCAGAGGGGACAGGGGGACAGATACGCAGTATTTT. This encodes CASRGDRGTDTQYF.

The rearrangement uses TRBV7-3 and TRBJ2-1; 15 bases agree with TRBD2. Germline values: CDR1 SGHTA, CDR2 FQGTGA. The CDR3 covers 18 residues. V lost 2 bases, J lost 8 bases, and 10 bases stayed unmatched. For the CDR3, the DNA is TGTGCCAGCAGCTTATTATCGGGACTAGCGGGAGGAGGCGATGAGCAGTTCTTC. Protein product: CASSLLSGLAGGGDEQFF.

The chain uses TRBV19 and TRBJ1-2; no reliable D call. CDR3 length equals 15 residues. Germline assignment: CDR1 LNHDA and CDR2 SQIVND (reference sequence). V was trimmed by 5 bases and J by 2 bases, leaving 15 bases between them. For the CDR3, the DNA is TGTGCCAGTAGTGAATGGGCCCGGACGAACTATGGCTACACCTTC. Amino acid sequence: CASSEWARTNYGYTF. The whole variable domain, filled in from reference TRBV19 and TRBJ1-2, reads DGGITQSPKYLFRKEGQNVTLSCEQNLNHDAMYWYRQDPGQGLRLIYYSQIVNDFQKGDIAEGYSVSREKKESFPLTVTSAQKNPTAFYLCASSEWARTNYGYTFGSGTRLTVV.

The chain employs TRBV10-3 and TRBJ1-1, with a weak D call TRBD1 (5 bases). The CDR3 consists of 11 residues. CDR1 is ENHRY and CDR2 is SYGVKD in the germline V gene. V lost 4 bases and J 7 bases, leaving 7 bases between the germline ends. The CDR3 bases are TGTGCCATCAGTGGGGGGATTGAAGCTTTCTTT. It translates to CAISGGIEAFF.

The chain has TRBV29-1 and TRBJ2-5, with TRBD2 matching over 15 bases. Germline loops: CDR1 SQVTM, CDR2 ANQGSEA. The CDR3 consists of 16 residues. J gave up 3 bases and V 3 bases, and 5 bases lay outside the gene matches. CDR3 sequence: CSVEGLAGGGEETQYF. The CDR3 nucleotides read TGCAGCGTTGAGGGACTAGCGGGGGGAGGAGAAGAGACCCAGTACTTC.

CDR3 loop: CASSENGVVEQYF. For the CDR3, the DNA is TGTGCCAGCAGTGAAAACGGGGTGGTCGAGCAGTACTTC. The chain recombines TRBV6-1 with TRBJ2-7; D might be TRBD2 (5 bases). This CDR3 has 13 amino acids. Trimming left V 2 bases short and J 6 bases short, with 11 bases between. Per the germline V gene, CDR1 is MNHNS and CDR2 is SASEGT.

The gene calls are TRBV14 and TRBJ1-2; D is possibly TRBD1 (5 bases). CDR1 is SGHDN and CDR2 is FVKESK in the germline V gene. There are 13 residues in the CDR3. The ends were cut back, 1 base at V and 7 bases at J, with 10 bases in the middle. DNA for the CDR3: TGTGCCAGCAGCCAAGCGCAGGGCGCTGGCTACACCTTC. This encodes CASSQAQGAGYTF.

The chain combines TRBV11-2 with TRBJ1-2; D uncertain. The germline CDR1 and CDR2 sequences are SGHAT and FQNNGV. The length of the CDR3 is 13 residues. V shed 2 bases and J shed 3 bases, with 7 bases lying between them. The CDR3, as DNA: TGTGCCAGCAGCTTAAGGTCAGACTATGGCTACACCTTC. It translates to CASSLRSDYGYTF.

This clone was picked up one time. The rearrangement links TRBV18 to TRBJ2-7, with 8 bases aligning to TRBD2. The CDR3 loop spans 14 amino acids. Germline CDR1 and CDR2: KGHSH and LQKENI. V was clipped by 3 bases and J by 5 bases; unmatched bases: 6. The CDR3 sequence: CASSPFGGRNEQYF. The CDR3 DNA reads as TGTGCCAGCTCACCTTTTGGCGGGAGGAACGAGCAGTACTTC.

The chain has TRBV3-1 (or the pseudogene TRBV3-2) and TRBJ1-2; maybe TRBD1 (6 bases). The CDR3 has 15 amino acids. Germline CDR1 reads LGHDT; CDR2 reads YNNKEL (reference sequence). V lost 0 bases and J 8 bases, leaving 16 bases between the germline ends. The CDR3 region has the DNA TGTGCCAGCAGCCAAGATTGGCGGACAGTCGTCGGCTACACCTTC. It codes for CASSQDWRTVVGYTF.

This chain uses TRBV2 with TRBJ2-3; 13 bases map to TRBD2. The V gene end was trimmed by 5 bases and the J gene end by 4 bases; junction bases not matched to a gene: 6. The CDR3 extends over 16 amino acids. The V gene's germline CDR1 is SNHLY and CDR2 FYNNEI. Here the CDR3 DNA reads TGTGCCAGCAGTTCCGGACTAGCGGGAGTGGCAGATACGCAGTATTTT. This encodes CASSSGLAGVADTQYF.

This clone was counted between two and nine times. The rearrangement links TRBV30 to TRBJ1-5; D may be TRBD1 (6 bases). There are 15 residues in the CDR3. The ends were cut back, 0 bases at V and 2 bases at J, with 11 bases in the middle. In germline, CDR1 is GTSNPN, CDR2 SVGIG (reference sequence). Here the CDR3 reads CAWSVTGSGNQPQHF. In DNA form, the CDR3 reads TGTGCCTGGAGTGTAACAGGGTCGGGCAATCAGCCCCAGCATTTT. The variable domain in full, with the rest retrieved from reference TRBV30 and TRBJ1-5, is SQTIHQWPATLVQPVGSPLSLECTVEGTSNPNLYWYRQAAGRGLQLLFYSVGIGQISSEVPQNLSASRPQDRQFILSSKKLLLSDSGFYLCAWSVTGSGNQPQHFGDGTRLSIL.

V usage is TRBV25-1 and J usage is TRBJ2-5; D gene unclear. V was cut by 2 bases and J by 5 bases, with 15 bases left in between. Germline V CDR1 and CDR2: MGHDK, SYGVNS. The CDR3 contains 15 residues. CDR3 sequence: CASSEPGRLGETQYF. In DNA, the CDR3 is TGTGCCAGCAGTGAACCTGGACGGCTCGGGGAGACCCAGTACTTC. The full variable domain, with the rest looked up from reference TRBV25-1 and TRBJ2-5, is EADIYQTPRYLVIGTGKKITLECSQTMGHDKMYWYQQDPGMELHLIHYSYGVNSTEKGDLSSESTVSRIRTEHFPLTLESARPSHTSQYLCASSEPGRLGETQYFGPGTRLLVL.

The chain carries TRBV6-6 and TRBJ1-2, with D possibly matching TRBD1 (6 bases). Between the trimmed V and J ends, which lost 6 bases and 6 bases, there was a span of 11 bases. Looked up from germline, CDR1 is MNHNY and CDR2 is SVGAGI (reference sequence). This CDR3 comprises 12 residues. The CDR3 region has the DNA TGTGCCAGCAGAGGGGGGGGCGATGGCTACACCTTC. This sequence encodes CASRGGGDGYTF.

This chain joins TRBV5-1 and TRBJ1-2; D gene uncertain. Looked up from germline, CDR1 is SGHRS and CDR2 is YFSETQ. Trimming stripped 0 bases from V and 5 bases from J, with 14 bases between. This CDR3 region has 15 residues. CDR3 sequence reads: CASSLEAGVRYGYTF. CDR3 bases: TGCGCCAGCAGCTTGGAGGCTGGGGTTCGTTATGGCTACACCTTC.

The chain combines TRBV3-1 (or the pseudogene TRBV3-2) with TRBJ2-1; the match to TRBD2 covers 8 bases. The junction had 10 bases not matched to a gene; V was cut back by 2 bases and J by 7 bases. Germline lookup yields CDR1 LGHDT and CDR2 YNNKEL (reference sequence). CDR3 length: 16 residues. The CDR3 loop reads CASSQSTGGVWNEQFF. The CDR3 nucleotides are TGTGCCAGCAGCCAATCGACGGGGGGGGTCTGGAATGAGCAGTTCTTC.

The chain links TRBV2 to TRBJ2-1; D is undetermined. Trimming pared 5 bases from V and 6 bases from J, leaving 11 bases between. Germline CDR1 and CDR2: SNHLY and FYNNEI. This CDR3 comprises 13 residues. The CDR3 loop reads CASSRSRINEQFF. Written as DNA, the CDR3 is TGTGCCAGCAGTCGAAGTCGGATCAATGAGCAGTTCTTC.

This clone was seen only once. The chain carries TRBV5-1 and TRBJ2-5; the D is unclear. The V gene lost 2 bases and the J gene lost 0 bases, with 8 bases spanning the gap. The length of the CDR3 is 14 residues. CDR1 and CDR2 (germline): SGHRS, YFSETQ. In nucleotides, the CDR3 is TGCGCCAGCAGCTTTCTGGCGTACCAAGAGACCCAGTACTTC. Translation: CASSFLAYQETQYF.